One sample yielded the 24 T cell receptor beta chains listed below, sequenced in a study of blood T cell repertoires in COVID-19. Clones were read by immunoSEQ multiplex PCR, and TCRdb kept only the in-frame ones, dropping some. The repertoire holds roughly 100,000 clones, with approximately 80% as singletons. Sequenced sample: peripheral blood. The receptors here all came from a man aged 55 to 70 with acute or convalescent COVID-19.

This clone showed up just a few times. The chain has TRBV6-1 and TRBJ2-1; 9 bases agree with TRBD2. V was pared by 4 bases and J by 9 bases, with 7 bases of the junction left unmatched. Germline CDR1 and CDR2: MNHNS and SASEGT. The length of the CDR3 is 14 residues. The DNA of the CDR3 is TGTGCCAGCAGTGTAGCGGGGGACAGTGGTGAGCAGTTCTTC. This encodes CASSVAGDSGEQFF.

With respect to this clone: Other DNA sequences in this sample translate to the same CDR3. This rearrangement joins TRBV9 to TRBJ1-1; 8 nucleotides line up with TRBD1. The germline V gene has CDR1 SGDLS and CDR2 YYNGEE. This CDR3 contains 13 residues. V dropped 2 bases and J dropped 4; count of bases not matched to a gene: 1. Here the CDR3 reads CASSVDRGTEAFF. The CDR3 coding sequence is TGTGCCAGCAGCGTCGACAGGGGCACTGAAGCTTTCTTT.

The chain has TRBV18 and TRBJ2-1; D is unclear. The germline V and J ends were trimmed by 0 bases and 7 bases, with 7 bases remaining between them. Germline-derived CDR1 and CDR2 are KGHSH and LQKENI. This CDR3 has 13 amino acids. In DNA form, the CDR3 reads TGTGCCAGCTCACCACCCTTAGAAAATGAGCAGTTCTTC. Its translation: CASSPPLENEQFF.

The rearrangement joins TRBV18 to TRBJ2-3, with 11 bases identical to TRBD2. The trim removed 0 bases at V and 5 bases at J, leaving 4 bases unmatched. Germline loops: CDR1 KGHSH, CDR2 LQKENI. This CDR3 has 16 residues. CDR3: CASSPPSLAGGDTQYF. CDR3 DNA: TGTGCCAGCTCACCACCGTCTCTAGCGGGAGGAGATACGCAGTATTTT.

The chain is built from TRBV6-5 and TRBJ2-2; D remains unclear. The CDR3 loop spans 14 amino acids. V lost 9 bases, J lost 0 bases, and 11 bases lay in between. Germline V gene lookup returns CDR1 MNHEY and CDR2 SVGAGI. The DNA for the CDR3 is TGTGCCAGTTCTGAGATCGCGAACACCGGGGAGCTGTTTTTT. Translated: CASSEIANTGELFF.

This clone was counted between two and nine times. The rearrangement joins TRBV9 to TRBJ2-1, with 8 bases identical to TRBD1. The junction had 4 bases not matched to a gene; V was cut back by 0 bases and J by 5 bases. The CDR3 has 15 residues. The germline V gene encodes CDR1 SGDLS and CDR2 YYNGEE. CDR3 in DNA: TGTGCCAGCAGCGTAGGCGGGACAGGTAACAATGAGCAGTTCTTC. It is translated as CASSVGGTGNNEQFF.

CDR3 protein: CASSQGGGAYEQYF. CDR3 nucleotides: TGTGCCAGCAGCCAGGGCGGGGGCGCCTACGAGCAGTACTTC. This chain joins TRBV3-1 (or the pseudogene TRBV3-2) and TRBJ2-7, with D possibly matching TRBD2 (7 bases). With 3 bases removed from V and 2 bases from J, the gap between germline ends came to 11 bases. CDR1 is LGHDT and CDR2 is YNNKEL in the germline V gene (reference sequence). The CDR3 has 14 amino acids.

This clone showed up many times. The rearrangement links TRBV5-1 to TRBJ1-2; 8 nucleotides line up with TRBD1. After removal of 5 bases from V and 8 bases from J, the junction contained 11 bases not matched to a gene. CDR3 length: 14 amino acids. The germline gives CDR1 SGHRS, CDR2 YFSETQ. The CDR3 reads CASSPGTGLWGYTF. The CDR3 coding sequence is TGCGCCAGCAGTCCCGGGACAGGCCTGTGGGGCTACACCTTC.

This chain connects TRBV29-1 to TRBJ2-1; TRBD1 aligns across 7 bases. Trimming at V came to 6 bases and at J to 4 bases, leaving 9 bases not matched to a gene. The length of the CDR3 is 14 residues. Germline values: CDR1 SQVTM, CDR2 ANQGSEA. DNA for the CDR3: TGCAGCGTCGCCGACAGGGTCTTTTACAATGAGCAGTTCTTC. Translation gives CSVADRVFYNEQFF.

The rearrangement links TRBV7-2 to TRBJ1-1; TRBD1 matches 9 bases. Germline CDR1 SGHTA, CDR2 FQGNSA. CDR3 length equals 14 residues. Trimming at V came to 8 bases and at J to 1 base, leaving 5 bases not matched to a gene. CDR3 residues: CASGTGSANTEAFF. The CDR3, as DNA: TGTGCCAGCGGGACAGGGTCGGCGAACACTGAAGCTTTCTTT.

The CDR3 sequence: CASSLGTGPNYGYTF. CDR3 sequence (DNA): TGTGCCAGCAGCCTCGGGACAGGTCCTAACTATGGCTACACCTTC. The rearrangement uses TRBV9 and TRBJ1-2; 8 bases line up with TRBD1. The germline CDR1 and CDR2 sequences are SGDLS and YYNGEE. Trimming at V came to 4 bases and at J to 0 bases, leaving 5 bases not matched to a gene. The CDR3 sequence is 15 residues long.

J is TRBJ2-2 and V is TRBV12-5; D perhaps matches TRBD1 (6 bases). The CDR3 covers 14 residues. The germline V gene encodes CDR1 LGHNT and CDR2 FRNRAP. The ends were cut back, 8 bases at V and 1 base at J, with 11 bases in the middle. The CDR3 loop reads CASSRGQNTGELFF. The CDR3 nucleotides read TGTGCTAGTAGCCGGGGACAGAACACCGGGGAGCTGTTTTTT.

The chain links TRBV18 to TRBJ2-3, with D perhaps matching TRBD2 (5 bases). Germline CDR1 and CDR2: KGHSH and LQKENI. The CDR3 is 17 residues long. Trimming shortened V by 2 bases and J by 2 bases, and 17 bases separated the two germline ends. DNA for the CDR3: TGTGCCAGCTCACCAGGGGTAGGGTATCGGGACACAGATACGCAGTATTTT. It specifies CASSPGVGYRDTDTQYF.

The chain recombines TRBV27 with TRBJ1-4; 9 bases fit TRBD1. There are 17 residues in the CDR3. J was trimmed by 2 bases and V by 5 bases; bases with no gene match: 9. CDR1 and CDR2 from the germline V gene are MNHEY and SMNVEV (reference sequence). CDR3 nucleotide sequence: TGTGCCAGCAGTCCTAGACAGGGGGGGACGACTAATGAAAAACTGTTTTTT. This encodes CASSPRQGGTTNEKLFF.

This clone was recorded once. The chain carries TRBV30 and TRBJ1-2, with 7 bases identical to TRBD1. Germline V gene sequence: CDR1 GTSNPN, CDR2 SVGIG (reference sequence). V shed 1 base and J 1 base; nucleotides not matched to a gene: 6. This CDR3 is built from 15 residues. The CDR3 coding sequence is TGTGCCTGGAGTGAAGGACAGGCTTTTAACTATGGCTACACCTTC. As protein: CAWSEGQAFNYGYTF.

The chain joins TRBV19 to TRBJ1-1; D is unclear. The CDR3 sequence is 14 residues long. V dropped 5 bases and J dropped 4 bases, with 14 bases sitting between them. Germline V CDR1 and CDR2: LNHDA, SQIVND (reference sequence). As DNA, the CDR3 is TGTGCCAGTAGTCCGCGGAATTTTGGCACTGAAGCTTTCTTT. Translated: CASSPRNFGTEAFF.

This clone was detected a few times. The chain couples TRBV30 to TRBJ1-1; D perhaps matches TRBD1 (6 bases). This CDR3 has 14 amino acids. V was clipped by 3 bases and J by 3 bases, with 14 bases between them. Germline lookup yields CDR1 GTSNPN and CDR2 SVGIG (reference sequence). This chain's CDR3 is CAWRGTWKDTEAFF. The CDR3 DNA reads TGTGCCTGGAGAGGGACATGGAAAGACACTGAAGCTTTCTTT. Based on the CDR3 plus reference TRBV30 and TRBJ1-1, the full variable domain is SQTIHQWPATLVQPVGSPLSLECTVEGTSNPNLYWYRQAAGRGLQLLFYSVGIGQISSEVPQNLSASRPQDRQFILSSKKLLLSDSGFYLCAWRGTWKDTEAFFGQGTRLTVV.

The chain uses TRBV12-5 and TRBJ2-7, with D maybe TRBD1 (6 bases). V dropped 3 bases and J dropped 2 bases, with 11 bases sitting between them. There are 14 residues in the CDR3. Looked up from germline, CDR1 is LGHNT and CDR2 is FRNRAP. The CDR3 here is CASGFGQPPYEQYV. In DNA, the CDR3 is TGTGCTAGTGGTTTCGGACAGCCCCCCTACGAGCAGTACGTC.

The chain joins TRBV6-4 to TRBJ1-5, with 7 bases lining up with TRBD1. This CDR3 has 16 residues. In germline, CDR1 is MRHNA, CDR2 SNTAGT. With V trimmed by 0 bases and J by 7 bases, 9 bases remained unmatched. CDR3 sequence (DNA): TGTGCCAGCAGTGACTCGGGACAGCCCTTTAACCAGCCCCAGCATTTT. This encodes CASSDSGQPFNQPQHF.

The rearrangement joins TRBV5-5 to TRBJ1-5, with D unresolved. Germline CDR1 is SGHKS and CDR2 is YYEKEE (reference sequence). The CDR3 contains 16 residues. The V end was cut by 2 bases, the J end by 0 bases, with 12 bases between. The CDR3 reads CASSLLESASNQPQHF. The CDR3 region has the DNA TGTGCCAGCAGCTTACTTGAAAGTGCTAGCAATCAGCCCCAGCATTTT.

CDR3 bases: TGTGCCAGCAGAACAGGGCCCGCGAACACCGGGGAGCTGTTTTTT. Translating it yields CASRTGPANTGELFF. This chain links TRBV7-8 with TRBJ2-2, with D perhaps matching TRBD1 (6 bases). V lost 6 bases and J lost 0, with 11 bases in between. This CDR3 region has 15 residues. Looked up from germline, CDR1 is SGHVS and CDR2 is FQNEAQ.

Here the CDR3 reads CASSMKRVGYGYTF. For the CDR3, the DNA is TGTGCCAGTAGTATGAAGAGAGTCGGCTATGGCTACACCTTC. The genes are TRBV19 and TRBJ1-2; no firm D call. CDR1 and CDR2 (germline): LNHDA, SQIVND (reference sequence). Between the trimmed V and J ends, which lost 3 bases and 4 bases, there was a span of 12 bases. The CDR3 is 14 amino acids.

The J gene is TRBJ1-4, the V gene TRBV10-3, with D possibly TRBD1 on 5 matching bases. This CDR3 is 13 amino acids long. V lost 6 bases and J lost 5, with 10 bases in between. Germline V gives CDR1 ENHRY, CDR2 SYGVKD. The CDR3 sequence is CAISPGNNEKLFF. CDR3 nucleotides: TGTGCCATCAGCCCAGGGAACAATGAAAAACTGTTTTTT.

The V gene is TRBV4-3, the J gene TRBJ1-1; D is uncertain. The germline V gene encodes CDR1 LGHNA and CDR2 YSLEER. This CDR3 has 14 residues. V was shortened by 0 bases and J by 6 bases, with 11 bases between the two germline ends. The DNA for the CDR3 is TGCGCCAGCAGCCAAGAGAGGGATCGCCCTGAAGCTTTCTTT. This sequence encodes CASSQERDRPEAFF.